This section outlines one T cell receptor beta chain sequence together with its context. Its antigen is not identified. The genes are named according to mouse. Using immunoSEQ multiplex PCR, the repertoire was profiled, and TCRdb retains in-frame clones only, with some absent. Among around 3,100 clones listed, about 50% were seen once. This sample stems from a study of tissue T cells after allogeneic stem cell transplantation. Noted time point: mouse harvest day 14 after allogeneic transplant. Mouse grafts combined 10^7 T-cell-depleted bone marrow cells with 10^6 splenic CD5+ T cells. B6 (H2b) cells into BALB/c (H2d) mice; tissues taken at day 7 or 14. Study conclusions and caveats: Limitations included a small, clinically heterogeneous cohort and limited sampling depth.

This TCR derives from a female BALB/c mouse given C57BL/6 T cells with graft-versus-host disease after an allogeneic hematopoietic cell transplant. Sequenced material: lymph node tissue.

The CDR3: CASSPDWGGADEQYF. Incomplete CDR3 DNA: TGTGCCAGCAGCCCCGACTGGGGGGGCGCGGATGAACAGTAC. J is TRBJ2-7 and V is TRBV5, with TRBD2 matching 12 bases. The read comes to an end 1 residue before the CDR3 does, leaving the germline J gene to fill in the end. CDR1 and CDR2 from the germline V gene are LGHNA and YNLKQL (reference sequence). The CDR3 has 15 amino acids. Trimming at V came to 4 bases and at J to 5 bases, leaving 6 bases not matched to a gene.